Below are 29 T cell receptor beta chains sequenced from a single sample in a study of multiple sclerosis patients with progressive multifocal leukoencephalopathy. The assay was immunoSEQ multiplex PCR, and TCRdb's table has in-frame clones only and misses some. The sample shows about 32,000 clones, more than 85% of them seen only once. The time point denotes: before natalizumab initiation. What was sequenced was PBMCs. The receptor set was obtained from a man younger than 45 with multiple sclerosis.

V is TRBV27 and J is TRBJ2-3; 8 bases fit TRBD2. The V segment lost 2 bases and the J segment 4 bases; nucleotides outside the gene matches: 5. Germline CDR1 is MNHEY and CDR2 is SMNVEV (reference sequence). The CDR3 consists of 15 residues. The CDR3 loop reads CASSLVGRAADTQYF. The CDR3 region has the DNA TGTGCCAGCAGTTTAGTCGGGAGGGCCGCAGATACGCAGTATTTT.

J is TRBJ1-1 and V is TRBV30; D gene uncertain. This CDR3 contains 13 residues. The germline V and J ends were trimmed by 0 bases and 1 base, with 6 bases remaining between them. The germline CDR1 and CDR2 sequences are GTSNPN and SVGIG (reference sequence). The CDR3 nucleotides read TGTGCCTGGAGTGTTTGGAAGAACACTGAAGCTTTCTTT. Amino acids: CAWSVWKNTEAFF.

V usage is TRBV9 and J usage is TRBJ2-7, with a weak D call TRBD2 (7 bases). The CDR3 runs 15 residues. V shed 3 bases and J shed 1 base, with 14 bases lying between them. CDR1 SGDLS and CDR2 YYNGEE come from the germline V gene. Here the CDR3 DNA reads TGTGCCAGCAGCGGGGGGCTAGCGGTTTCCTACGAGCAGTACTTC. This translates into CASSGGLAVSYEQYF. The variable domain in full, completed from reference TRBV9 and TRBJ2-7, reads DSGVTQTPKHLITATGQRVTLRCSPRSGDLSVYWYQQSLDQGLQFLIQYYNGEERAKGNILERFSAQQFPDLHSELNLSSLELGDSALYFCASSGGLAVSYEQYFGPGTRLTVT.

J is TRBJ1-1 and V is TRBV18, with D perhaps matching TRBD1 (6 bases). Germline V CDR1 and CDR2: KGHSH, LQKENI. The CDR3 is 17 residues long. Trimming cost V 2 bases and J 5 bases, with 21 bases left between them. CDR3 residues: CASSPTGRGALGTEAFF. The CDR3, as DNA: TGTGCCAGCTCACCAACGGGGAGGGGGGCGCTGGGAACTGAAGCTTTCTTT.

The chain has TRBV5-6 and TRBJ1-3; weak D call: TRBD1 (5 bases). Germline V gene sequence: CDR1 SGHDT, CDR2 YYEEEE. V dropped 3 bases and J dropped 0 bases, with 10 bases sitting between them. This CDR3 spans 15 amino acids. The CDR3 region has the DNA TGTGCCAGCAGCTGGGGGACTCACTCTGGAAACACCATATATTTT. Translating gives CASSWGTHSGNTIYF.

The CDR3 loop is CASSTLAGVTDTQYF. CDR3 DNA: TGTGCCAGTAGTACACTAGCGGGAGTAACAGATACGCAGTATTTT. The chain combines TRBV19 with TRBJ2-3, with 11 bases identical to TRBD2. The V gene end was trimmed by 4 bases and the J gene end by 3 bases; junction bases not matched to a gene: 3. This CDR3 is 15 amino acids long. Germline V CDR1 and CDR2: LNHDA, SQIVND (reference sequence). Full variable domain (outside the CDR3, taken from reference TRBV19 and TRBJ2-3): DGGITQSPKYLFRKEGQNVTLSCEQNLNHDAMYWYRQDPGQGLRLIYYSQIVNDFQKGDIAEGYSVSREKKESFPLTVTSAQKNPTAFYLCASSTLAGVTDTQYFGPGTRLTVL.

This chain joins TRBV7-3 and TRBJ1-1; no firm D call. Germline CDR1 and CDR2: SGHTA and FQGTGA. The CDR3 is made up of 15 amino acids. The V end was cut by 6 bases, the J end by 3 bases, with 17 bases between. The CDR3 DNA sequence: TGTGCCAGCAGTCCCTCGGCAGCCAGAGACACTGAAGCTTTCTTT. It yields the protein CASSPSAARDTEAFF.

The V call is TRBV27, the J call TRBJ2-2; D is tentatively TRBD1 or TRBD2 (5 bases each). Germline assignment: CDR1 MNHEY and CDR2 SMNVEV (reference sequence). V was pared by 3 bases and J by 5 bases, with 10 bases between. The CDR3 covers 14 residues. Here the CDR3 DNA reads TGTGCCAGCAGTTTTGGGGGTTTGACCGGGGAGCTGTTTTTT. It codes for CASSFGGLTGELFF.

A single count supports this clone. The V and J genes are TRBV9 and TRBJ2-3; unclear D gene. V lost 0 bases and J lost 1, with 9 bases in between. CDR3 size: 15 residues. Per the germline V gene, CDR1 is SGDLS and CDR2 is YYNGEE. The CDR3 reads CASSVAPTGTDTQYF. Here the CDR3 DNA reads TGTGCCAGCAGCGTAGCTCCCACAGGCACAGATACGCAGTATTTT.

The chain is built from TRBV5-4 and TRBJ2-7; D may match TRBD1 or TRBD2 (6 bases each). CDR3 length: 13 residues. The germline V gene encodes CDR1 SGHNT and CDR2 YYREEE (reference sequence). With 0 bases removed from V and 4 bases from J, the gap between germline ends came to 8 bases. CDR3 loop: CASSLEGGYEQYF. The CDR3 coding sequence is TGTGCCAGCAGCTTGGAGGGGGGATACGAGCAGTACTTC.

The chain employs TRBV7-9 and TRBJ2-2; the D gene is possibly TRBD2 (5 bases). From germline, CDR1 is SEHNR and CDR2 FQNEAQ (reference sequence). The CDR3 totals 14 residues. V lost 3 bases, J lost 6 bases, and 11 bases lay in between. CDR3 nucleotides: TGTGCCAGCAGCTTCGGGGTGGAGGCCGGGGAGCTGTTTTTT. Residues: CASSFGVEAGELFF. Combining the CDR3 with reference TRBV7-9 and TRBJ2-2 gives the whole variable domain DTGVSQNPRHKITKRGQNVTFRCDPISEHNRLYWYRQTLGQGPEFLTYFQNEAQLEKSRLLSDRFSAERPKGSFSTLEIQRTEQGDSAMYLCASSFGVEAGELFFGEGSRLTVL.

The V call is TRBV10-3, the J call TRBJ2-7, with 8 bases fitting TRBD2. V gave up 7 bases and J gave up 5 bases; unmatched junction bases: 7. Germline V CDR1 and CDR2: ENHRY, SYGVKD. This CDR3 comprises 13 residues. CDR3 coding DNA: TGTGCCATCAAGCCAGCGGGAGCCCACGAGCAGTACTTC. Protein: CAIKPAGAHEQYF.

The rearrangement links TRBV7-6 to TRBJ2-2; perhaps TRBD1 as D (6 bases). The germline V and J ends were trimmed by 4 bases and 4 bases, with 16 bases remaining between them. The CDR3 loop spans 16 amino acids. Germline CDR1 is SGHVS and CDR2 is FNYEAQ. The CDR3 here is CASSSQRGSGTGELFF. The CDR3 DNA reads as TGTGCCAGCAGCTCCCAGAGGGGGTCAGGCACCGGGGAGCTGTTTTTT.

This chain uses TRBV28 with TRBJ1-1, with a weak D call TRBD1 (5 bases). The CDR3 is made up of 13 amino acids. The V gene's germline CDR1 is MDHEN and CDR2 SYDVKM. V lost 0 bases, J lost 10 bases, and 12 bases lay in between. The CDR3 reads CASSLWGEGGAFF. The CDR3 region has the DNA TGTGCCAGCAGTTTATGGGGGGAAGGCGGAGCTTTCTTT.

V usage is TRBV19 and J usage is TRBJ2-2; no clear D. Trimming took 4 bases from V and 3 from J, leaving 6 bases between them. CDR1 and CDR2 (germline): LNHDA, SQIVND (reference sequence). The length of the CDR3 is 13 residues. CDR3 nucleotides: TGTGCCAGTAGTAGCGACTACACCGGGGAGCTGTTTTTT. This encodes CASSSDYTGELFF.

The chain is built from TRBV15 and TRBJ2-6; TRBD1 is a possible D gene (5 bases). V was clipped by 0 bases and J by 3 bases, with 6 bases between them. Germline values: CDR1 LNHNV, CDR2 YYDKDF (reference sequence). The CDR3 extends over 15 amino acids. The CDR3 sequence is CATSREGHGANVLTF. The CDR3 bases are TGTGCCACCAGCAGAGAGGGGCATGGGGCCAACGTCCTGACTTTC. The full variable domain, completed using reference TRBV15 and TRBJ2-6, is DAMVIQNPRYQVTQFGKPVTLSCSQTLNHNVMYWYQQKSSQAPKLLFHYYDKDFNNEADTPDNFQSRRPNTSFCFLDIRSPGLGDTAMYLCATSREGHGANVLTFGAGSRLTVL.

This sequence joins TRBV7-9 and TRBJ2-3; no definite D call. CDR3 length equals 12 residues. Germline CDR1 and CDR2: SEHNR and FQNEAQ (reference sequence). V was cut by 6 bases and J by 1 base, with 5 bases left in between. CDR3 nucleotides: TGTGCCAGCAGATCGGGCACAGATACGCAGTATTTT. It encodes CASRSGTDTQYF.

This clone showed up just once. V gene TRBV7-2 combines with J gene TRBJ2-5, with unresolved D. The DNA end favors TRBJ2-7, so the J call may be wrong. Germline assignment: CDR1 SGHTA and CDR2 FQGNSA. CDR3 length equals 15 residues. CDR3 nucleotides: TGTGCCAGCAGCTTAGCTAAGTCGAAGGCCTACGAGCAGTACTTC. It specifies CASSLAKSKAYEQYF.

The genes are TRBV18 and TRBJ2-7; D is possibly TRBD1 (6 bases). The ends were cut back, 2 bases at V and 4 bases at J, with 15 bases in the middle. This CDR3 has 15 residues. CDR1 and CDR2 from the germline V gene are KGHSH and LQKENI. CDR3: CASSPGQTAVYEQYV. CDR3 in DNA: TGTGCCAGCTCACCAGGACAGACAGCAGTGTACGAGCAGTACGTC.

The chain couples TRBV5-1 to TRBJ2-7; D gene uncertain. Germline CDR1 is SGHRS and CDR2 is YFSETQ. The CDR3 has 14 residues. The V end lost 0 bases, the J end lost 5 bases, and 12 bases lay between the germline ends. The CDR3, as DNA: TGCGCCAGCAGCTTGGAGGGATCGTGGGACGAGCAGTACTTC. Its protein is CASSLEGSWDEQYF.

CDR3 sequence: CASSRDRALVDGYTF. CDR3 nucleotide sequence: TGTGCCAGCAGCCGGGACAGGGCCCTAGTAGACGGCTACACCTTC. This chain uses TRBV9 with TRBJ1-2; TRBD1 aligns across 9 bases. Germline CDR1 is SGDLS and CDR2 is YYNGEE. The CDR3 contains 15 residues. Losses at the gene ends were 4 bases for V and 8 bases for J; bases not matched to a gene: 12.

This chain joins TRBV10-3 and TRBJ1-1; D gene uncertain. The V end was cut by 2 bases, the J end by 7 bases, with 8 bases between. Looked up from germline, CDR1 is ENHRY and CDR2 is SYGVKD. The CDR3 is 12 residues long. CDR3 sequence reads: CAISERGDEAFF. DNA of the CDR3: TGTGCCATCAGTGAGCGCGGCGATGAAGCTTTCTTT.

The chain uses TRBV4-2 and TRBJ1-4; a weak D match, TRBD1 (5 bases). The germline gives CDR1 LGHNA, CDR2 YNFKEQ. The CDR3 contains 15 residues. V was cut by 0 bases and J by 6 bases, with 11 bases left in between. The CDR3 region has the DNA TGTGCCAGCAGCCAAGATGGGGCCAGACATGAAAAACTGTTTTTT. It encodes CASSQDGARHEKLFF.

This chain links TRBV2 with TRBJ2-7; no definite D call. The CDR3 has 11 residues. The germline V gene has CDR1 SNHLY and CDR2 FYNNEI. V lost 5 bases and J lost 3, with 5 bases in between. The CDR3 nucleotides read TGTGCCAGCAGTTTAATCTACGAGCAGTACGTC. This codes for CASSLIYEQYV.

The V and J genes are TRBV5-4 and TRBJ2-5, with D perhaps being TRBD1 or TRBD2 (5 bases each). Germline V gives CDR1 SGHNT, CDR2 YYREEE (reference sequence). V was shortened by 0 bases and J by 3 bases, with 15 bases between the two germline ends. CDR3 length equals 16 residues. CDR3 nucleotides: TGTGCCAGCAGCTTGGAGCGTACGATGGGGGAAGAGACCCAGTACTTC. It codes for CASSLERTMGEETQYF.

V usage is TRBV10-3 and J usage is TRBJ2-7; 9 nucleotides match TRBD1. With V trimmed by 4 bases and J by 5 bases, 3 bases remained unmatched. Germline values: CDR1 ENHRY, CDR2 SYGVKD. CDR3 length: 13 amino acids. The CDR3 bases are TGTGCCATCAGTGGGGACAGGGCCCACGAGCAGTACTTC. It translates to CAISGDRAHEQYF.

The chain recombines TRBV6-5 with TRBJ1-1; unclear D gene. Germline V gene data show CDR1 as MNHEY and CDR2 as SVGAGI. Trimming shortened V by 8 bases and J by 5 bases, and 21 bases separated the two germline ends. This CDR3 region has 15 residues. The CDR3 DNA reads TGTGCCAGCGGCCCCGTGGCCCGTTGGGAAACTGAAGCTTTCTTT. Its translation: CASGPVARWETEAFF.

The genes are TRBV7-8 and TRBJ2-3, with TRBD2 matching 8 bases. Germline lookup yields CDR1 SGHVS and CDR2 FQNEAQ. The ends lost 2 bases at V and 5 bases at J; junction bases unmatched: 9. The CDR3 contains 16 residues. Written as DNA, the CDR3 is TGTGCCAGCAGCTTAAACCGGACTAGCTTCAGAGATACGCAGTATTTT. Residues: CASSLNRTSFRDTQYF.

The chain recombines TRBV15 with TRBJ1-3, with unresolved D. CDR1 and CDR2 from the germline V gene are LNHNV and YYDKDF (reference sequence). Trimming took 1 base from V and 0 from J, leaving 10 bases between them. CDR3 length: 16 amino acids. CDR3 region: CATSRVVAFSGNTIYF. As DNA, the CDR3 is TGTGCCACCAGCAGAGTGGTAGCTTTCTCTGGAAACACCATATATTTT.